This passage covers 19 T cell receptor beta chains from one sample sequenced in a study of blood T cell repertoires in COVID-19. Libraries were prepared by immunoSEQ multiplex PCR; TCRdb keeps only in-frame clonotypes and omits some of them. The top ten hold around 3.2% of the sample, which has 100,000 to 150,000 clones, approximately 85% seen once. The sample consisted of peripheral blood. The receptors originated from an elderly woman with COVID-19, enrolled during active disease.

The V gene is TRBV19, the J gene TRBJ2-2; 10 bases agree with TRBD2. V was clipped by 4 bases and J by 0 bases; unmatched bases: 5. Germline CDR1 reads LNHDA; CDR2 reads SQIVND (reference sequence). CDR3 length: 17 amino acids. CDR3 sequence reads: CASSTQLAGPNTGELFF. The CDR3 coding sequence is TGTGCCAGTAGTACCCAACTAGCGGGGCCGAACACCGGGGAGCTGTTTTTT. Based on the CDR3 plus reference TRBV19 and TRBJ2-2, the full variable domain is DGGITQSPKYLFRKEGQNVTLSCEQNLNHDAMYWYRQDPGQGLRLIYYSQIVNDFQKGDIAEGYSVSREKKESFPLTVTSAQKNPTAFYLCASSTQLAGPNTGELFFGEGSRLTVL.

This clone was seen a single time. The V call is TRBV2, the J call TRBJ2-7, with no clear D. Trimming took off 5 bases at V and 4 bases at J, with 6 bases between the two ends. In germline, CDR1 is SNHLY, CDR2 FYNNEI. This CDR3 contains 11 residues. CDR3 bases: TGTGCCAGCAGTTTCGGGTACGAGCAGTACTTC. Amino acids: CASSFGYEQYF.

The chain recombines TRBV5-6 with TRBJ2-7; 13 positions agree with TRBD2. CDR1 SGHDT and CDR2 YYEEEE come from the germline V gene. V shed 4 bases and J 3 bases; nucleotides not matched to a gene: 7. The CDR3 runs 16 residues. The CDR3 DNA sequence: TGTGCCAGCAGCCTACGGACTAGCGGGAGCATCTACGAGCAGTACTTC. Protein sequence: CASSLRTSGSIYEQYF.

The J gene is TRBJ2-1, the V gene TRBV7-9, with D hard to call. Trimming removed 10 bases at V and 6 bases at J, with 13 bases between. Germline V gene data show CDR1 as SEHNR and CDR2 as FQNEAQ (reference sequence). There are 12 residues in the CDR3. The CDR3 loop reads CANHQPSNEQFF. Here the CDR3 DNA reads TGTGCCAACCACCAACCTAGCAATGAGCAGTTCTTC.

CDR3 region: CASSPGDRGSQETQYF. The CDR3 nucleotides read TGTGCCAGCAGCCCCGGGGACAGGGGGTCGCAAGAGACCCAGTACTTC. The V call is TRBV5-8, the J call TRBJ2-5, with 11 bases identical to TRBD1. Germline CDR1 and CDR2: SGHTS and YDEGEE. This CDR3 is built from 16 residues. Trimming at V came to 4 bases and at J to 2 bases, leaving 7 bases not matched to a gene.

This sequence joins TRBV11-2 and TRBJ1-2, with D maybe TRBD1 (5 bases). The CDR3 loop spans 13 amino acids. Looked up from germline, CDR1 is SGHAT and CDR2 is FQNNGV. V lost 1 base and J lost 6, with 9 bases in between. DNA for the CDR3: TGTGCCAGCAGCTTAGGGGGCAGAGATGGCTACACCTTC. It translates to CASSLGGRDGYTF.

The chain's CDR3 is CASRLAGVGETQYF. CDR3 DNA: TGTGCCAGCCGGCTAGCGGGAGTGGGGGAGACCCAGTACTTC. This sequence joins TRBV6-5 and TRBJ2-5, with 10 bases lining up with TRBD2. The V gene end was trimmed by 8 bases and the J gene end by 5 bases; junction bases not matched to a gene: 8. Germline CDR1 and CDR2: MNHEY and SVGAGI. The CDR3 extends over 14 amino acids.

The chain links TRBV28 to TRBJ2-2; TRBD2 matches 8 bases. CDR3 size: 13 residues. Germline loops: CDR1 MDHEN, CDR2 SYDVKM. The junction had 6 bases not matched to a gene; V was cut back by 8 bases and J by 7 bases. In DNA form, the CDR3 reads TGTGCCAGCTGGGGACTAGTTGTCGGGGAGCTGTTTTTT. This gives the protein CASWGLVVGELFF. Using reference TRBV28 and TRBJ2-2 for the parts outside the CDR3, the full variable domain is DVKVTQSSRYLVKRTGEKVFLECVQDMDHENMFWYRQDPGLGLRLIYFSYDVKMKEKGDIPEGYSVSREKKERFSLILESASTNQTSMYLCASWGLVVGELFFGEGSRLTVL.

This rearrangement joins TRBV28 to TRBJ2-3, with 7 nucleotides matching TRBD2. V lost 6 bases, J lost 0 bases, and 12 bases stayed unmatched. The CDR3 totals 17 residues. Per the germline V gene, CDR1 is MDHEN and CDR2 is SYDVKM. CDR3 DNA sequence: TGTGCCAGCAGCCCGAGCCTAGCGGCCACTAGCACAGATACGCAGTATTTT. Encoded protein: CASSPSLAATSTDTQYF. The full variable domain, its missing parts supplied by reference TRBV28 and TRBJ2-3, is DVKVTQSSRYLVKRTGEKVFLECVQDMDHENMFWYRQDPGLGLRLIYFSYDVKMKEKGDIPEGYSVSREKKERFSLILESASTNQTSMYLCASSPSLAATSTDTQYFGPGTRLTVL.

The genes are TRBV9 and TRBJ2-2; D possibly corresponds to TRBD2 (5 bases). The germline gives CDR1 SGDLS, CDR2 YYNGEE. The CDR3 is 13 residues long. V lost 4 bases and J lost 7, with 11 bases in between. The CDR3 sequence is CASSLHRGGELFF. CDR3 coding DNA: TGTGCCAGCAGCCTACATCGGGGCGGGGAGCTGTTTTTT.

This rearrangement joins TRBV7-2 to TRBJ2-2; possible D gene TRBD2, 6 bases. This CDR3 has 15 residues. Germline V lookup: CDR1 SGHTA, CDR2 FQGNSA. Trimming cost V 4 bases and J 1 base, with 10 bases left between them. The DNA for the CDR3 is TGTGCCAGCAGCTCACTAGCTCTGAACACCGGGGAGCTGTTTTTT. This translates into CASSSLALNTGELFF.

This clone was seen just once. The chain combines TRBV7-8 with TRBJ2-3; 7 bases align to TRBD2. The ends lost 5 bases at V and 0 bases at J; junction bases unmatched: 8. The CDR3 spans 16 residues. In germline, CDR1 is SGHVS, CDR2 FQNEAQ. The CDR3 protein is CASSPGSGTSTDTQYF. CDR3 DNA sequence: TGTGCCAGCAGCCCTGGAAGCGGGACTAGCACAGATACGCAGTATTTT.

The V and J genes are TRBV11-2 and TRBJ2-3; D gene ambiguous. The V end lost 4 bases, the J end lost 7 bases, and 18 bases lay between the germline ends. Germline V gene sequence: CDR1 SGHAT, CDR2 FQNNGV. CDR3 size: 15 residues. The CDR3 sequence: CASSSTFLVTHTQYF. DNA for the CDR3: TGTGCCAGCAGCTCAACTTTCCTAGTCACCCATACGCAGTATTTT.

This sequence joins TRBV28 and TRBJ2-1; TRBD2 agrees at 7 bases. Germline V lookup: CDR1 MDHEN, CDR2 SYDVKM. The CDR3 runs to 12 residues. V was pared by 4 bases and J by 6 bases, with 0 bases of the junction left unmatched. CDR3 region: CASSWTSNEQFF. CDR3 sequence (DNA): TGTGCCAGCAGTTGGACTAGCAATGAGCAGTTCTTC.

The gene calls are TRBV7-2 and TRBJ2-2; 14 nucleotides agree with TRBD2. Trimming cost V 7 bases and J 4 bases; bases outside gene matches: 5. The CDR3 has 16 residues. The germline V gene encodes CDR1 SGHTA and CDR2 FQGNSA. The chain's CDR3 is CASKPGLAGVTGELFF. The CDR3 region has the DNA TGTGCCAGCAAGCCGGGACTAGCGGGAGTCACCGGGGAGCTGTTTTTT.

The table lists this clone with a few counts. This CDR3 reads CASSSGGYGQVNEKLFF. The CDR3 region has the DNA TGTGCCAGCAGTTCCGGGGGATACGGACAGGTGAATGAAAAACTGTTTTTT. The chain has TRBV28 and TRBJ1-4; 7 positions match TRBD1. Germline V CDR1 and CDR2: MDHEN, SYDVKM. This CDR3 is built from 17 residues. Trimming at V came to 4 bases and at J to 5 bases, leaving 13 bases not matched to a gene.

This clone has a handful of counts. The rearrangement links TRBV4-2 to TRBJ2-3; 8 bases agree with TRBD2. Trimming took 3 bases from V and 5 from J; bases not matched to a gene: 10. Germline CDR1 is LGHNA and CDR2 is YNFKEQ. CDR3 length: 16 amino acids. DNA for the CDR3: TGTGCCAGCAGCCAGGGGGGGTACGGGAGGGAAGATACGCAGTATTTT. As protein: CASSQGGYGREDTQYF.

CDR3 in amino acids: CASSLAREPNQPQHF. In DNA, the CDR3 is TGTGCCAGCAGCTTAGCTAGGGAGCCGAATCAGCCCCAGCATTTT. V gene TRBV7-9 combines with J gene TRBJ1-5; D gene ambiguous. Germline CDR1 and CDR2: SEHNR and FQNEAQ (reference sequence). V was cut by 0 bases and J by 4 bases, with 10 bases left in between. CDR3 length: 15 residues.

The V and J genes are TRBV19 and TRBJ2-2, with 14 bases fitting TRBD2. Germline CDR1 reads LNHDA; CDR2 reads SQIVND (reference sequence). Unmatched junction bases numbered 10, after V lost 4 bases and J lost 6 bases. The CDR3 covers 18 residues. In nucleotides, the CDR3 is TGTGCCAGTAGTAAAGACTCGACTAGCGGGAGGGGGTCCGGGGAGCTGTTTTTT. This gives the protein CASSKDSTSGRGSGELFF.